A single sample is the source of the 26 T cell receptor beta chains below, sequenced in a study of cytomegalovirus exposure and HLA in healthy donors. Profiled with immunoSEQ multiplex PCR; TCRdb holds only in-frame clones, not every one. The sample lists about 190,000 clones; 84% were seen once. Source material: PBMCs. These receptors came from a man aged 18-30 years in good health and CMV-seropositive.

The chain employs TRBV30 and TRBJ2-5; no reliable D call. Trimming shortened V by 2 bases and J by 0 bases, and 7 bases separated the two germline ends. The CDR3 loop spans 13 amino acids. Germline CDR1 GTSNPN, CDR2 SVGIG (reference sequence). CDR3 region: CAWSRLDQETQYF. DNA of the CDR3: TGTGCCTGGAGTCGGCTAGACCAAGAGACCCAGTACTTC.

The V and J genes are TRBV7-9 and TRBJ2-7; 10 bases agree with TRBD1. The CDR3 length is 14 residues. Germline lookup yields CDR1 SEHNR and CDR2 FQNEAQ (reference sequence). V was pared by 11 bases and J by 3 bases, with 10 bases of the junction left unmatched. CDR3 sequence: CASIGTGDLYEQYF. The CDR3, as DNA: TGTGCCTCAATAGGGACAGGGGATCTCTACGAGCAGTACTTC.

The V call is TRBV7-3, the J call TRBJ2-3; TRBD2 agrees at 7 bases. The CDR3 loop spans 14 amino acids. Germline V gene lookup returns CDR1 SGHTA and CDR2 FQGTGA. V shed 4 bases and J 2 bases; nucleotides not matched to a gene: 3. The CDR3 is CASSSSGTTDTQYF. The CDR3 coding sequence is TGTGCCAGCAGCTCGAGCGGGACCACAGATACGCAGTATTTT.

The chain employs TRBV19 and TRBJ2-7; TRBD1 aligns across 7 bases. This CDR3 contains 13 residues. J was trimmed by 4 bases and V by 8 bases; bases with no gene match: 8. Per germline, CDR1 LNHDA and CDR2 SQIVND (reference sequence). DNA of the CDR3: TGTGCCAGTGCCCGGGACAGCATGTACGAGCAGTACTTC. The encoded protein is CASARDSMYEQYF.

V and J are TRBV28 and TRBJ1-5; 9 bases align to TRBD1. The V gene end was trimmed by 8 bases and the J gene end by 1 base; junction bases not matched to a gene: 3. Germline V gives CDR1 MDHEN, CDR2 SYDVKM. The CDR3 runs 14 residues. The CDR3 is CASRDRVSNQPQHF. CDR3 coding DNA: TGTGCCAGCCGGGACAGGGTAAGCAATCAGCCCCAGCATTTT.

Here the CDR3 reads CAWSGTRGTGELFF. As DNA, the CDR3 is TGTGCCTGGAGTGGAACGAGGGGGACCGGGGAGCTGTTTTTT. The rearrangement joins TRBV30 to TRBJ2-2; D possibly corresponds to TRBD1 (6 bases). CDR3 length: 14 residues. CDR1 and CDR2 from the germline V gene are GTSNPN and SVGIG (reference sequence). The germline V and J ends were trimmed by 1 base and 5 bases, with 11 bases remaining between them.

This chain connects TRBV4-1 to TRBJ2-7; 9 bases are shared with TRBD1. The CDR3 has 15 amino acids. From germline, CDR1 is MGHRA and CDR2 YSYEKL. V gave up 3 bases and J gave up 4 bases; unmatched junction bases: 7. The CDR3 loop reads CASSHPGQGIYEQYF. The CDR3 DNA reads as TGCGCCAGCAGCCATCCTGGACAGGGGATATACGAGCAGTACTTC.

The chain combines TRBV6-4 with TRBJ2-5; unclear D gene. The CDR3 runs 14 residues. Germline V gene data show CDR1 as MRHNA and CDR2 as SNTAGT. V lost 3 bases, J lost 4 bases, and 12 bases lay in between. The CDR3 coding sequence is TGTGCCAGCAGTGAAAACCTACGAACAGAGACCCAGTACTTC. Translation: CASSENLRTETQYF.

Only one count was recorded for this clone. The rearrangement uses TRBV9 and TRBJ1-3; TRBD1 matches 7 bases. CDR1 SGDLS and CDR2 YYNGEE come from the germline V gene. The ends lost 4 bases at V and 3 bases at J; junction bases unmatched: 7. The CDR3 consists of 15 residues. In nucleotides, the CDR3 is TGTGCCAGCAGCCCCGGACAGGACGATGGAAACACCATATATTTT. As protein: CASSPGQDDGNTIYF.

The rearrangement links TRBV6-1 to TRBJ2-5; D may be TRBD2 (5 bases). V was pared by 3 bases and J by 2 bases, with 16 bases between. Germline V gene sequence: CDR1 MNHNS, CDR2 SASEGT. This CDR3 contains 16 residues. CDR3 coding DNA: TGTGCCAGCAGTGATTGGACTGTCTATTCTCAAGAGACCCAGTACTTC. This encodes CASSDWTVYSQETQYF.

This clone has a single count. V gene TRBV4-3 combines with J gene TRBJ2-3, with D unresolved. Germline loops: CDR1 LGHNA, CDR2 YSLEER. V dropped 4 bases and J dropped 0 bases, with 8 bases sitting between them. The CDR3 length is 14 residues. CDR3 DNA sequence: TGCGCCAGCAGCCCGACTCCTAGCACAGATACGCAGTATTTT. Its protein product is CASSPTPSTDTQYF.

The genes are TRBV18 and TRBJ1-4; 8 bases line up with TRBD1. CDR3 length equals 14 residues. Germline assignment: CDR1 KGHSH and CDR2 LQKENI. Trimming took 5 bases from V and 4 from J; bases not matched to a gene: 3. Here the CDR3 DNA reads TGTGCCAGCTCAAGGGGACAGGATAATGAAAAACTGTTTTTT. Encoded protein: CASSRGQDNEKLFF.

This sequence joins TRBV5-5 and TRBJ2-3; D unresolved. Germline CDR1 and CDR2: SGHKS and YYEKEE (reference sequence). CDR3 size: 12 residues. V was trimmed by 4 bases and J by 5 bases, leaving 8 bases between them. CDR3 nucleotides: TGTGCCAGCAGCCTCACGGGAGATACGCAGTATTTT. As protein: CASSLTGDTQYF.

The genes are TRBV9 and TRBJ2-7, with TRBD2 as a possible D gene (6 bases). Germline assignment: CDR1 SGDLS and CDR2 YYNGEE. The CDR3 loop spans 14 amino acids. V was shortened by 2 bases and J by 8 bases, with 17 bases between the two germline ends. In DNA form, the CDR3 reads TGTGCCAGCAGCGTCTTCCGGGAGAGGGGCAAGCAGTACTTC. Translated: CASSVFRERGKQYF.

This sequence joins TRBV7-9 and TRBJ2-7, with TRBD2 matching 7 bases. This CDR3 is built from 16 residues. V dropped 4 bases and J dropped 2; count of bases not matched to a gene: 11. The germline gives CDR1 SEHNR, CDR2 FQNEAQ (reference sequence). The CDR3 loop reads CASSSPSGTLTYEQYF. CDR3 DNA: TGTGCCAGCAGCTCACCCAGCGGGACCTTAACCTACGAGCAGTACTTC.

The rearrangement uses TRBV28 and TRBJ2-6; perhaps TRBD2 as D (6 bases). Trimming shortened V by 6 bases and J by 0 bases, and 12 bases separated the two germline ends. The CDR3 length is 16 residues. Germline V gene data show CDR1 as MDHEN and CDR2 as SYDVKM. In DNA, the CDR3 is TGTGCCAGCAGCCCGGACTACCCCTCTGGGGCCAACGTCCTGACTTTC. It is translated as CASSPDYPSGANVLTF.

The rearrangement joins TRBV27 to TRBJ2-7; 10 bases agree with TRBD1. Germline trimming cut 5 bases from V and 2 bases from J; bases unmatched to any gene: 3. The germline CDR1 and CDR2 sequences are MNHEY and SMNVEV (reference sequence). This CDR3 comprises 14 residues. CDR3: CASSRQGATYEQYF. The CDR3 nucleotides read TGTGCCAGCAGTCGACAGGGGGCCACCTACGAGCAGTACTTC.

This clone was found once. This sequence joins TRBV28 and TRBJ2-1, with 8 bases aligning to TRBD2. Unmatched junction bases numbered 10, after V lost 8 bases and J lost 7 bases. Germline V gives CDR1 MDHEN, CDR2 SYDVKM. There are 14 residues in the CDR3. The chain's CDR3 is CASARRLARNEQFF. The CDR3 nucleotides are TGTGCCAGCGCGAGGAGACTAGCGAGGAATGAGCAGTTCTTC.

This clone was detected only a few times. The rearrangement links TRBV6-1 to TRBJ2-4; 11 bases agree with TRBD2. The CDR3 contains 14 residues. Germline lookup yields CDR1 MNHNS and CDR2 SASEGT. The J segment lost 9 bases and the V segment lost 2 bases, leaving 3 bases of the junction unmatched. The CDR3 DNA is TGTGCCAGCAGTGAACTAGCGGGGGGCGGCATTCAGTACTTC. Translating gives CASSELAGGGIQYF.

The chain links TRBV7-8 to TRBJ2-5, with 7 bases that match TRBD1. V lost 2 bases and J lost 10; bases outside the gene matches: 10. Looked up from germline, CDR1 is SGHVS and CDR2 is FQNEAQ. The CDR3 totals 14 residues. The CDR3, as DNA: TGTGCCAGCAGCTTACTGGCTAGCACAGGGGTCCAGTACTTC. It encodes CASSLLASTGVQYF.

The genes are TRBV27 and TRBJ1-2; perhaps TRBD1 as D (6 bases). Per the germline V gene, CDR1 is MNHEY and CDR2 is SMNVEV (reference sequence). CDR3 length: 14 residues. Trimming removed 0 bases from V and 6 bases from J, with 11 bases in between. The CDR3 protein is CASSLSMGADGYTF. CDR3 nucleotide sequence: TGTGCCAGCAGTTTATCGATGGGGGCTGATGGCTACACCTTC.

This clone occurred once. The chain links TRBV30 to TRBJ1-1; TRBD1 agrees at 9 bases. CDR1 and CDR2 from the germline V gene are GTSNPN and SVGIG (reference sequence). The CDR3 is 15 amino acids. V dropped 4 bases and J dropped 1; count of bases not matched to a gene: 7. CDR3 residues: CAWNPGGQGNTEAFF. CDR3 DNA: TGTGCCTGGAACCCGGGGGGACAGGGGAACACTGAAGCTTTCTTT.

The chain couples TRBV4-2 to TRBJ2-7; 7 nucleotides align to TRBD1. This CDR3 has 13 amino acids. Per germline, CDR1 LGHNA and CDR2 YNFKEQ. The V gene end was trimmed by 6 bases and the J gene end by 4 bases; junction bases not matched to a gene: 6. CDR3 bases: TGTGCCAGCAGTACAGGGGAAGGTTACGAGCAGTACTTC. It is translated as CASSTGEGYEQYF.

This sequence joins TRBV5-3 and TRBJ2-7; TRBD1 matches at 11 bases. TRBV5-3 is an open reading frame, and its role is uncertain. The CDR3 covers 16 residues. V shed 4 bases, J shed 4 bases, and the junction held 10 bases outside the gene matches. The CDR3, as DNA: TGTGCCAGAAGCGCACCGGACAGGGGGCACTTTTACGAGCAGTACTTC. The encoded protein is CARSAPDRGHFYEQYF.

The chain uses TRBV6-1 and TRBJ1-5; 7 nucleotides align to TRBD1. CDR3 length equals 15 residues. CDR1 and CDR2 from the germline V gene are MNHNS and SASEGT. V shed 6 bases, J shed 0 bases, and the junction held 5 bases outside the gene matches. The CDR3 region has the DNA TGTGCCAGCAGAGTTACAGGGGATAGCAATCAGCCCCAGCATTTT. Amino acids: CASRVTGDSNQPQHF.

The chain has TRBV28 and TRBJ2-7; 9 nucleotides agree with TRBD1. Germline CDR1 reads MDHEN; CDR2 reads SYDVKM. The CDR3 spans 15 residues. V shed 3 bases, J shed 10 bases, and the junction held 13 bases outside the gene matches. CDR3 DNA: TGTGCCAGCAGTTTGCAACAGGGGGCTGGGGCGAAACAGTACTTC. Its protein is CASSLQQGAGAKQYF.